The next 24 T cell receptor beta chains were all read from a single sample in a study of blood T cell repertoires in COVID-19. Profiled with immunoSEQ multiplex PCR; TCRdb holds only in-frame clones, not every one. The table lists over 100,000 clones, 80% to 90% of them singletons. The sample was peripheral blood. Receptors were obtained from a human donor in a cohort sampled during active COVID-19.

V gene TRBV3-1 (or the pseudogene TRBV3-2) combines with J gene TRBJ1-5; D perhaps matches TRBD1 (6 bases). Germline values: CDR1 LGHDT, CDR2 YNNKEL (reference sequence). CDR3 size: 15 residues. V was pared by 2 bases and J by 7 bases, with 15 bases between. The CDR3 bases are TGTGCCAGCAGCCAACACACAGGGAAGGGCCAGCCCCAGCATTTT. Encoded protein: CASSQHTGKGQPQHF.

The chain joins TRBV28 to TRBJ1-1; a possible D gene is TRBD1 (5 bases). The CDR3 totals 12 residues. Germline V CDR1 and CDR2: MDHEN, SYDVKM. Trimming left V 10 bases short and J 0 bases short, with 9 bases between. The CDR3 here is CATGTVNTEAFF. The CDR3 DNA sequence: TGTGCCACCGGGACTGTGAACACTGAAGCTTTCTTT.

As concerns this clone: Other DNA sequences within the sample encode an identical CDR3. The rearrangement links TRBV7-9 to TRBJ1-2, with a possible D match to TRBD1 (5 bases). This CDR3 contains 14 residues. V lost 1 base to trimming and J lost 2 bases, with 8 bases between them. Germline V gene sequence: CDR1 SEHNR, CDR2 FQNEAQ (reference sequence). The CDR3 bases are TGTGCCAGCAGCTTAGGGCAGGGAAACTATGGCTACACCTTC. Translation: CASSLGQGNYGYTF.

V gene TRBV9 combines with J gene TRBJ2-2; 8 bases are shared with TRBD2. After removal of 3 bases from V and 7 bases from J, the junction contained 11 bases not matched to a gene. Germline V CDR1 and CDR2: SGDLS, YYNGEE. This CDR3 is built from 16 residues. CDR3: CASSAHGGAVLGELFF. In DNA form, the CDR3 reads TGTGCCAGCAGCGCCCACGGGGGGGCCGTCCTCGGGGAGCTGTTTTTT.

The chain combines TRBV5-1 with TRBJ1-1, with no clear D. V was trimmed by 3 bases and J by 10 bases, leaving 16 bases between them. Germline loops: CDR1 SGHRS, CDR2 YFSETQ. CDR3 size: 13 residues. CDR3 in DNA: TGCGCCAGCAGCTCCGGATCGGAGCAGTTAGCTTTCTTT. Translation: CASSSGSEQLAFF.

The gene calls are TRBV9 and TRBJ2-5; TRBD2 is a possible D gene (6 bases). Germline V CDR1 and CDR2: SGDLS, YYNGEE. V dropped 2 bases and J dropped 0 bases, with 11 bases sitting between them. This CDR3 spans 15 amino acids. In nucleotides, the CDR3 is TGTGCCAGCAGCGTTGGCGGGAATGACCAAGAGACCCAGTACTTC. This codes for CASSVGGNDQETQYF.

This rearrangement joins TRBV9 to TRBJ2-7; a weak D match, TRBD1 (5 bases). Germline-derived CDR1 and CDR2 are SGDLS and YYNGEE. The CDR3 totals 14 residues. Between the trimmed V and J ends, which lost 3 bases and 4 bases, there was a span of 14 bases. The DNA of the CDR3 is TGTGCCAGCAGCGGATCCGGACAAGAATACGAGCAGTACTTC. Amino acids: CASSGSGQEYEQYF.

This clone was seen only once. The chain is built from TRBV5-5 and TRBJ1-2, with 9 bases lining up with TRBD1. V shed 0 bases and J 0 bases; nucleotides not matched to a gene: 12. This CDR3 has 19 residues. Germline-derived CDR1 and CDR2 are SGHKS and YYEKEE (reference sequence). Written as DNA, the CDR3 is TGTGCCAGCAGCTTGGCGGCGGTGGGACAGGGCCGAGCTAACTATGGCTACACCTTC. This translates into CASSLAAVGQGRANYGYTF.

J is TRBJ1-1 and V is TRBV18; tentative D call: TRBD1 (6 bases). The ends were cut back, 3 bases at V and 2 bases at J, with 13 bases in the middle. The CDR3 consists of 15 residues. Germline V gene sequence: CDR1 KGHSH, CDR2 LQKENI. The CDR3 protein is CASSPWETGNTEAFF. In DNA, the CDR3 is TGTGCCAGCTCACCCTGGGAGACAGGCAACACTGAAGCTTTCTTT.

The genes are TRBV9 and TRBJ1-1; TRBD1 agrees at 8 bases. Losses at the gene ends were 3 bases for V and 5 bases for J; bases not matched to a gene: 6. The CDR3 spans 14 residues. Germline assignment: CDR1 SGDLS and CDR2 YYNGEE. The CDR3 region is CASSGATGVTEAFF. CDR3 bases: TGTGCCAGCAGCGGGGCGACAGGGGTTACTGAAGCTTTCTTT.

This clone was seen a handful of times. This chain links TRBV4-3 with TRBJ2-1; weak D call: TRBD2 (6 bases). Trimming took off 1 base at V and 3 bases at J, with 10 bases between the two ends. The V gene's germline CDR1 is LGHNA and CDR2 YSLEER. The CDR3 runs to 15 residues. The CDR3 protein is CASSQADGGYNEQFF. CDR3 in DNA: TGCGCCAGCAGCCAAGCTGACGGGGGCTACAATGAGCAGTTCTTC.

There are a few counts of this clone. The chain uses TRBV28 and TRBJ2-5, with 7 bases that match TRBD2. With V trimmed by 2 bases and J by 4 bases, 7 bases remained unmatched. Germline V gene lookup returns CDR1 MDHEN and CDR2 SYDVKM. The CDR3 consists of 15 residues. The CDR3 DNA sequence: TGTGCCAGCAGTTTAGGAGGAGCGGGAACAGAGACCCAGTACTTC. This sequence encodes CASSLGGAGTETQYF.

V is TRBV5-1 and J is TRBJ1-2, with 11 nucleotides matching TRBD1. Germline trimming cut 4 bases from V and 6 bases from J; bases unmatched to any gene: 5. The germline gives CDR1 SGHRS, CDR2 YFSETQ. The CDR3 extends over 14 amino acids. CDR3 bases: TGCGCCAGCAGCGTGGACAGGGGGCAGGATGGCTACACCTTC. It encodes CASSVDRGQDGYTF.

The rearrangement links TRBV20-1 to TRBJ2-3, with 11 bases fitting TRBD2. Trimming cost V 3 bases and J 2 bases; bases outside gene matches: 4. The germline V gene encodes CDR1 DFQATT and CDR2 SNEGSKA (reference sequence). CDR3 length equals 15 residues. CDR3 region: CSASKTSGNTDTQYF. The DNA of the CDR3 is TGCAGTGCTAGTAAGACTAGCGGGAACACAGATACGCAGTATTTT.

The chain is built from TRBV6-1 and TRBJ1-1; no firm D call. V lost 3 bases, J lost 6 bases, and 5 bases lay in between. In germline, CDR1 is MNHNS, CDR2 SASEGT. This CDR3 region has 11 residues. CDR3 sequence reads: CASSDRPEAFF. CDR3 nucleotides: TGTGCCAGCAGTGACAGGCCTGAAGCTTTCTTT.

V and J are TRBV6-1 and TRBJ1-2, with 8 bases aligning to TRBD1. Germline CDR1 MNHNS, CDR2 SASEGT. V lost 3 bases to trimming and J lost 4 bases; unmatched junction nucleotides: 4. CDR3 length equals 14 residues. This chain's CDR3 is CASSEDRAPYGYTF. The DNA for the CDR3 is TGTGCCAGCAGTGAGGACAGGGCACCCTATGGCTACACCTTC.

J is TRBJ1-5 and V is TRBV19; TRBD1 agrees at 8 bases. After removal of 4 bases from V and 4 bases from J, the junction contained 6 bases not matched to a gene. CDR1 is LNHDA, CDR2 SQIVND, per germline (reference sequence). CDR3 length: 15 residues. DNA for the CDR3: TGTGCCAGTAGTAACCTGTGGACAGGGAATCAGCCCCAGCATTTT. Amino acid sequence: CASSNLWTGNQPQHF.

The chain links TRBV7-2 to TRBJ2-3; 8 positions match TRBD2. The V gene's germline CDR1 is SGHTA and CDR2 FQGNSA. V gave up 5 bases and J gave up 0 bases; unmatched junction bases: 7. The CDR3 length is 16 residues. In DNA form, the CDR3 reads TGTGCCAGCAGCGTGCAGCGGGGGCCCAGCACAGATACGCAGTATTTT. Translated, it gives CASSVQRGPSTDTQYF.

J is TRBJ2-7 and V is TRBV6-5; 10 nucleotides agree with TRBD1. Germline values: CDR1 MNHEY, CDR2 SVGAGI. Unmatched junction bases numbered 8, after V lost 6 bases and J lost 3 bases. The CDR3 is 15 amino acids. In DNA, the CDR3 is TGTGCCAGCAGCGTTACCGGGACAGGGGTCTACGAGCAGTACTTC. As protein: CASSVTGTGVYEQYF.

In the case of this clone: Within the sample, other DNA sequences also encode this same CDR3. The genes are TRBV7-2 and TRBJ1-5, with D maybe TRBD1 (5 bases). Germline V gene data show CDR1 as SGHTA and CDR2 as FQGNSA. V was shortened by 1 base and J by 1 base, with 14 bases between the two germline ends. CDR3 length: 17 amino acids. The CDR3 loop reads CASSLVGGGGSNQPQHF. The CDR3 DNA reads as TGTGCCAGCAGCTTAGTGGGGGGTGGTGGAAGCAATCAGCCCCAGCATTTT.

The chain is built from TRBV5-6 and TRBJ1-3, with D unclear. Germline V lookup: CDR1 SGHDT, CDR2 YYEEEE. V was shortened by 3 bases and J by 0 bases, with 10 bases between the two germline ends. The CDR3 sequence is 15 residues long. As DNA, the CDR3 is TGTGCCAGCAGCTCAGCGGGGTTCTCTGGAAACACCATATATTTT. Translated: CASSSAGFSGNTIYF. The whole variable domain, filled in from reference TRBV5-6 and TRBJ1-3, reads DAGVTQSPTHLIKTRGQQVTLRCSPKSGHDTVSWYQQALGQGPQFIFQYYEEEERQRGNFPDRFSGHQFPNYSSELNVNALLLGDSALYLCASSSAGFSGNTIYFGEGSWLTVV.

The rearrangement links TRBV11-3 to TRBJ2-7; TRBD1 matches 12 bases. V lost 4 bases, J lost 2 bases, and 3 bases stayed unmatched. The CDR3 covers 15 residues. Germline CDR1 SGHNT, CDR2 YENEEA. CDR3 loop: CASSSGTGGPYEQYF. Written as DNA, the CDR3 is TGTGCCAGCAGCTCCGGGACAGGGGGCCCCTACGAGCAGTACTTC.

The V call is TRBV27, the J call TRBJ1-3; D is unclear. Trimming stripped 4 bases from V and 1 base from J, with 8 bases between. Germline V CDR1 and CDR2: MNHEY, SMNVEV (reference sequence). This CDR3 region has 14 residues. The CDR3 protein is CASSSFRSGNTIYF. The CDR3 nucleotides are TGTGCCAGCAGTTCTTTCAGATCTGGAAACACCATATATTTT.

The chain employs TRBV7-2 and TRBJ2-3; TRBD2 might be the D (6 bases). V was clipped by 1 base and J by 2 bases, with 10 bases between them. This CDR3 spans 15 amino acids. Germline CDR1 SGHTA, CDR2 FQGNSA. The CDR3: CASSLGGGATDTQYF. In DNA, the CDR3 is TGTGCCAGCAGCTTAGGGGGCGGGGCCACAGATACGCAGTATTTT.